A few counts support the clone carrying this T cell receptor beta chain. V was shortened by 1 base and J by 6 bases, with 11 bases between the two germline ends. The CDR3 has 15 residues. Per germline, CDR1 SGHNT and CDR2 YYREEE (reference sequence). The source of the sample is a study of blood T cell repertoires in COVID-19. This table comes from immunoSEQ multiplex PCR, and its TCRdb copy is limited to in-frame clones, with some not included. The sample lists about 230,000 clones; roughly nine tenths were seen once. The sequence derives from a woman aged 25-40 years with acute COVID-19. The sample was PBMCs or T cells enriched from blood (not recorded which). This rearrangement joins TRBV5-4 to TRBJ1-6; unclear D gene. The CDR3 sequence: CASSLSGTLNSPLHF. The CDR3 DNA reads as TGTGCCAGCAGCTTGAGTGGCACGCTTAATTCACCCCTCCACTTT.